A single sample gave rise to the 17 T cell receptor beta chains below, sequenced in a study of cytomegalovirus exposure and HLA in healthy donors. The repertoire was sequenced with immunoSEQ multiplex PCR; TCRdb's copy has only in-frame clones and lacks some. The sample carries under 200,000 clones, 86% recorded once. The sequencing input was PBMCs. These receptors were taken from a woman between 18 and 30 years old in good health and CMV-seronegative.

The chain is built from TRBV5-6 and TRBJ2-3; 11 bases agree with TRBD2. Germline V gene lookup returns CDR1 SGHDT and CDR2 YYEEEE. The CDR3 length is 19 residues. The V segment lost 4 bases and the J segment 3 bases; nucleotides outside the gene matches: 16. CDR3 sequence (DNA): TGTGCCAGCAGCCTCACTAGCGGGGGCTCTCACTATAAGACAGATACGCAGTATTTT. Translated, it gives CASSLTSGGSHYKTDTQYF. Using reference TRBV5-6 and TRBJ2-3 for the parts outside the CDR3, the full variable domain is DAGVTQSPTHLIKTRGQQVTLRCSPKSGHDTVSWYQQALGQGPQFIFQYYEEEERQRGNFPDRFSGHQFPNYSSELNVNALLLGDSALYLCASSLTSGGSHYKTDTQYFGPGTRLTVL.

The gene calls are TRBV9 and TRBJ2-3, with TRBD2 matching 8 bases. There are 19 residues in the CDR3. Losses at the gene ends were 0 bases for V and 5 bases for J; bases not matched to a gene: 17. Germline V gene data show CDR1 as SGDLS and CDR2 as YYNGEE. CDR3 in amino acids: CASSVDIGSRLAGKDTQYF. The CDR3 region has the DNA TGTGCCAGCAGCGTAGATATAGGGAGTCGATTAGCGGGGAAAGATACGCAGTATTTT.

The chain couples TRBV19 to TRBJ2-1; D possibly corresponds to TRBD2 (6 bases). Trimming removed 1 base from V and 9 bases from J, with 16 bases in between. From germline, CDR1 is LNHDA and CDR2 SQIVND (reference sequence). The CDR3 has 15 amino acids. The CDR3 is CASSIGSGSGGEQFF. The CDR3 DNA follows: TGTGCCAGTAGTATAGGGAGCGGGTCCGGGGGTGAGCAGTTCTTC.

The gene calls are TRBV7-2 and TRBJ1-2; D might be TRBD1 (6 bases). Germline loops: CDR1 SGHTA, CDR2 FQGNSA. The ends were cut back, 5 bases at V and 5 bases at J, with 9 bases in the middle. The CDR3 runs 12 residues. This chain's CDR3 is CASSQTGYGYTF. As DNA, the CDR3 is TGTGCCAGCAGCCAGACAGGTTATGGCTACACCTTC.

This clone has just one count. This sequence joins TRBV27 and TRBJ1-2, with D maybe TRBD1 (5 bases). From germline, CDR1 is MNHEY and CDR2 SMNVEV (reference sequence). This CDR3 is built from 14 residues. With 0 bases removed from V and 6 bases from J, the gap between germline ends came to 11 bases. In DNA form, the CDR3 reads TGTGCCAGCAGTTTATCAGGCAGGGTAAATGGCTACACCTTC. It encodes CASSLSGRVNGYTF.

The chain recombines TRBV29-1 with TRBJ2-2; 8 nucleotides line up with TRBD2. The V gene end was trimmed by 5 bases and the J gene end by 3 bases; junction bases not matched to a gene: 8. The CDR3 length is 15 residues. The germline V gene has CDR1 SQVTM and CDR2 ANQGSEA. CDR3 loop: CSVYSGGGDTGELFF. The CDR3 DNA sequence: TGCAGCGTTTATTCGGGAGGGGGAGACACCGGGGAGCTGTTTTTT.

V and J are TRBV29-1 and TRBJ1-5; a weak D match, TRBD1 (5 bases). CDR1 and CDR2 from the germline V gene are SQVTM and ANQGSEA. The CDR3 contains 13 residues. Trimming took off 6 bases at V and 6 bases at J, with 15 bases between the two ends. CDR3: CSVSLQELQPQHF. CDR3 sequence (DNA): TGCAGCGTCTCTTTACAGGAACTTCAGCCCCAGCATTTT.

The DNA for the CDR3 is TGTGCCAGCAGCTTCGGACTAGCGGGCACCGGGGAGCTGTTTTTT. Its translation: CASSFGLAGTGELFF. The V and J genes are TRBV9 and TRBJ2-2; 11 bases fit TRBD2. The CDR3 contains 15 residues. Trimming took 4 bases from V and 4 from J; bases not matched to a gene: 3. Germline V gene data show CDR1 as SGDLS and CDR2 as YYNGEE.

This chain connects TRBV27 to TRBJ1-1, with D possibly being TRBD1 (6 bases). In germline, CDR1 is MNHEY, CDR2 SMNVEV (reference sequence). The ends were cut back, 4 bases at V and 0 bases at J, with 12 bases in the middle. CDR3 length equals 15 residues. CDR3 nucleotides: TGTGCCAGCAGTTCCTCAAACAGGGTGAACACTGAAGCTTTCTTT. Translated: CASSSSNRVNTEAFF.

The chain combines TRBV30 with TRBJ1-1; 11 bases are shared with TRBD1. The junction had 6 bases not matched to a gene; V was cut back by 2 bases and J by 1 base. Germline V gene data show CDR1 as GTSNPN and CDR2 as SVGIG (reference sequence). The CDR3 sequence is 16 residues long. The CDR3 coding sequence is TGTGCCTGGAGTCGGACAGGGGGCGCGGGGAACACTGAAGCTTTCTTT. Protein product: CAWSRTGGAGNTEAFF.

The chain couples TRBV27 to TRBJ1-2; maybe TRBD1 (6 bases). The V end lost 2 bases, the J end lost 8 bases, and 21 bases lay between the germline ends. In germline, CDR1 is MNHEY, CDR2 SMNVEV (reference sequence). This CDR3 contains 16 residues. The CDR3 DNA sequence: TGTGCCAGCAGTTTAGGCGTCAGGGGACCTGTTGGGGGCTACACCTTC. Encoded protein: CASSLGVRGPVGGYTF.

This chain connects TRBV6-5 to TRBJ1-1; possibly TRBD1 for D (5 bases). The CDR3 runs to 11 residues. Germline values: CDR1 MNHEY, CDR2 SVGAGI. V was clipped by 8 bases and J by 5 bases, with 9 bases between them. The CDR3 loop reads CASHHRTEAFF. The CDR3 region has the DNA TGTGCCAGCCATCACAGGACTGAAGCTTTCTTT.

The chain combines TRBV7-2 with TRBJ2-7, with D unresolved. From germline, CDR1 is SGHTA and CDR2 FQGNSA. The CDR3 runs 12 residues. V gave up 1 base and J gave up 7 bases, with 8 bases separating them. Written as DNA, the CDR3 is TGTGCCAGCAGCTTAGGTTCACTTGAGCAGTACTTC. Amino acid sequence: CASSLGSLEQYF.

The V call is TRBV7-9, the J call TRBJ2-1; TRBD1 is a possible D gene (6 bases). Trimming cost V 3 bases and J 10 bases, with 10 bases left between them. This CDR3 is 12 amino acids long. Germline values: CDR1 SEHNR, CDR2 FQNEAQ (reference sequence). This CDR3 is CASSFTGKEQFF. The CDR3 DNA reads TGTGCCAGCAGCTTTACAGGGAAAGAGCAGTTCTTC.

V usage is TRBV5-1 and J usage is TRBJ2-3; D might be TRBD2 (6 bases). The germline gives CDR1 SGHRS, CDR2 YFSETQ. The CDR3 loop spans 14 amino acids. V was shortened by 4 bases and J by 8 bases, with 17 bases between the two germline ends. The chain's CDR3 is CASSALEGPGTQYF. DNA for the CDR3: TGCGCCAGCAGCGCGTTGGAGGGTCCAGGTACGCAGTATTTT.

In DNA form, the CDR3 reads TGCAGCGTTGAACGAGGGAGTACCTACGAGCAGTACTTC. Its translation: CSVERGSTYEQYF. The rearrangement joins TRBV29-1 to TRBJ2-7; TRBD2 is a possible D gene (5 bases). Per the germline V gene, CDR1 is SQVTM and CDR2 is ANQGSEA. Trimming pared 2 bases from V and 2 bases from J, leaving 10 bases between. CDR3 length equals 13 residues.

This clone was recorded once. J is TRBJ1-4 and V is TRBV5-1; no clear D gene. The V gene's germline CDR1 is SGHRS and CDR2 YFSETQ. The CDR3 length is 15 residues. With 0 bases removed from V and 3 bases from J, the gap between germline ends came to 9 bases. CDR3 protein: CASSLVGQSNEKLFF. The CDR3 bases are TGCGCCAGCAGCTTGGTTGGGCAGTCTAATGAAAAACTGTTTTTT.